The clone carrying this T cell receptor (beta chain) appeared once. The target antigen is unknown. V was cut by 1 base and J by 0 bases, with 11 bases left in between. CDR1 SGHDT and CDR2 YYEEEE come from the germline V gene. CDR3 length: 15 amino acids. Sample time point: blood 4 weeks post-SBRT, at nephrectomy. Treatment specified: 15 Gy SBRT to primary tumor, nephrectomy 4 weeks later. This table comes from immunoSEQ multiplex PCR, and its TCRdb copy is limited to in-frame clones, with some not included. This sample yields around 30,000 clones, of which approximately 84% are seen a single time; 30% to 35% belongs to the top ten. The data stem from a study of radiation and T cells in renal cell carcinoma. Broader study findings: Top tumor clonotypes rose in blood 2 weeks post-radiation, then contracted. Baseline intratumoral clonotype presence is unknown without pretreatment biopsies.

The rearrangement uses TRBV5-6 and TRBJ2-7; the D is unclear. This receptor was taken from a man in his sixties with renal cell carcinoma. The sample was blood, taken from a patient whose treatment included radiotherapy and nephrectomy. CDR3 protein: CASSLTLVTSYEQYF. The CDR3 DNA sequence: TGTGCCAGCAGCTTGACCCTAGTAACCTCCTACGAGCAGTACTTC.